Below, 2 T cell receptor beta chains from the same sample are listed, as sequenced in a study of T cell repertoires in ileal Crohn's disease (dated by TCRdb to about 2019). The sample's time point label is to be understood as: inflamed ileum from the surgical specimen. The method was the immunoSEQ multiplex PCR assay. Held by TCRdb, this immuneACCESS table contains in-frame sequences only and omits some clones. Under half of the omission traces to an unresolved V gene where checked; the cause of the rest is unknown. This sample has around 7,000 clones in its table, and under 85% of those were observed once. 10% of the sample belongs to the ten largest clones. Sequencing used ileal tissue. Receptors originate from an adult with Crohn's disease.

This clone was detected only a few times. The chain has TRBV5-1 and TRBJ2-5, with a tentative D call TRBD1 (6 bases). The CDR3 extends over 14 amino acids. The germline V gene has CDR1 SGHRS and CDR2 YFSETQ. V was clipped by 1 base and J by 4 bases, with 11 bases between them. The chain's CDR3 is CASSLSGGAETQYF. The CDR3 nucleotides read TGCGCCAGCAGCTTGTCTGGGGGCGCAGAGACCCAGTACTTC.

Only one count was recorded for this clone. The rearrangement joins TRBV7-9 to TRBJ1-3; 9 bases are a match to TRBD1. The V segment lost 3 bases and the J segment 10 bases; nucleotides outside the gene matches: 4. Per the germline V gene, CDR1 is SEHNR and CDR2 is FQNEAQ (reference sequence). The CDR3 is 13 residues long. CDR3 residues: CASSLDRGGTIYF. In nucleotides, the CDR3 is TGTGCCAGCAGCTTGGACAGGGGAGGGACCATATATTTT.